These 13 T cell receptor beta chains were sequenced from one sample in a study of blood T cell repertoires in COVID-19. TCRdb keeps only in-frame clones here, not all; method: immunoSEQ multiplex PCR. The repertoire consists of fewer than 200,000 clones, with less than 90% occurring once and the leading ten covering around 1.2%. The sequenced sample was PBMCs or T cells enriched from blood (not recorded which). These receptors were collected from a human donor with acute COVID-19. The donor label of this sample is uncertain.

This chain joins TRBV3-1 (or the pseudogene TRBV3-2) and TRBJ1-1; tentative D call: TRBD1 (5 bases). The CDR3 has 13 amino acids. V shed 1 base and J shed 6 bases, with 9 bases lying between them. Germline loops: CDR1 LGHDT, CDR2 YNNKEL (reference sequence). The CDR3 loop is CASSQGTSSEAFF. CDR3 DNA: TGTGCCAGCAGCCAAGGGACAAGCTCTGAAGCTTTCTTT.

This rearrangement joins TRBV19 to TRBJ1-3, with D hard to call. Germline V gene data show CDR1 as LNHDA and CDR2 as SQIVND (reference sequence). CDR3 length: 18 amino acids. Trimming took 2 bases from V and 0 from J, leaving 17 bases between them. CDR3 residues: CASSIILAGTSSGNTIYF. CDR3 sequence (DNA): TGTGCCAGTAGTATAATTTTGGCGGGAACCAGCTCTGGAAACACCATATATTTT.

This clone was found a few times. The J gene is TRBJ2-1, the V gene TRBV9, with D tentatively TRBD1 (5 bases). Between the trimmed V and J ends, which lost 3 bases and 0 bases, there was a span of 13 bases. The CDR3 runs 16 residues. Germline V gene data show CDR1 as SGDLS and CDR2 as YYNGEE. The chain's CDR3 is CASSAGRAPSYNEQFF. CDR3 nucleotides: TGTGCCAGCAGCGCGGGCAGGGCCCCCTCCTACAATGAGCAGTTCTTC.

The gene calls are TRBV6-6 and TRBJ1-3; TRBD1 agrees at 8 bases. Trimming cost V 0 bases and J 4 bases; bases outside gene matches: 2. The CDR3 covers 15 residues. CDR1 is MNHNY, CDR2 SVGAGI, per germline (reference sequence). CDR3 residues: CASSYSQGVGNTIYF. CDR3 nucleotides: TGTGCCAGCAGTTACTCACAGGGGGTAGGAAACACCATATATTTT.

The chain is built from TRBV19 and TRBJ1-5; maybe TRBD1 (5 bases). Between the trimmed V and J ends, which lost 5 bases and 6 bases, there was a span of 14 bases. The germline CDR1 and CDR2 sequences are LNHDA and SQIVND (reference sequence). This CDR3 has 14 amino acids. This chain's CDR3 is CASSLLDKLQPQHF. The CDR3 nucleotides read TGTGCCAGTAGTCTTTTGGACAAACTTCAGCCCCAGCATTTT.

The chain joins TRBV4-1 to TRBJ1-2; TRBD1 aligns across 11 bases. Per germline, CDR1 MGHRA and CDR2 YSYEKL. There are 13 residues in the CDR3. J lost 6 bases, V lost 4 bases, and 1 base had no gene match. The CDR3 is CASSPDRGHGYTF. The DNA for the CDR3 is TGCGCCAGCAGCCCGGACAGGGGGCATGGCTACACCTTC.

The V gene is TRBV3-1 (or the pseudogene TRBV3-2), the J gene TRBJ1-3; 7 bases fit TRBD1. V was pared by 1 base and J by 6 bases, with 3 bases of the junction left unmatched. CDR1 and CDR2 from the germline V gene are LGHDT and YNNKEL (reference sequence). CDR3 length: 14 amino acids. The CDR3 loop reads CASSQGTGINTIYF. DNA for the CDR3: TGTGCCAGCAGCCAAGGGACAGGAATAAACACCATATATTTT.

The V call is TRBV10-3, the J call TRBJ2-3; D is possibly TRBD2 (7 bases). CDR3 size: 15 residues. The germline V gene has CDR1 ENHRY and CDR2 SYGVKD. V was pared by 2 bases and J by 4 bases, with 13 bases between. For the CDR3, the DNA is TGTGCCATCAGTGAGGCAGGGGAGGGAGCAGATACGCAGTATTTT. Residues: CAISEAGEGADTQYF.

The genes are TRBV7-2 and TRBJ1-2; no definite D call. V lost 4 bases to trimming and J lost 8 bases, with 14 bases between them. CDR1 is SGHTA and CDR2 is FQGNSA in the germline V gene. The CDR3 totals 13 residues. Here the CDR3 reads CASSSGRDSGYTF. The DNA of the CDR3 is TGTGCCAGCAGCTCGGGAAGGGATTCGGGCTACACCTTC.

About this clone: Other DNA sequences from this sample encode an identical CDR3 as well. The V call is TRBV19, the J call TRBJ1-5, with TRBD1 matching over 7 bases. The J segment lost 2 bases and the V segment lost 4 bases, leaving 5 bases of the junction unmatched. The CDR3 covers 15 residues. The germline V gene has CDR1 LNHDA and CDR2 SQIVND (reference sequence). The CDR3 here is CASSTGGRGNQPQHF. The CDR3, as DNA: TGTGCCAGTAGTACAGGGGGTAGGGGCAATCAGCCCCAGCATTTT.

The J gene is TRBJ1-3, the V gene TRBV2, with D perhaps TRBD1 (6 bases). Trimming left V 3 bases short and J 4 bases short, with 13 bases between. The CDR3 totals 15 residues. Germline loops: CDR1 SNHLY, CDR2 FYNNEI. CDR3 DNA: TGTGCCAGCAGTGAGAGTTGGGGGCTGGGAAACACCATATATTTT. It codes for CASSESWGLGNTIYF.

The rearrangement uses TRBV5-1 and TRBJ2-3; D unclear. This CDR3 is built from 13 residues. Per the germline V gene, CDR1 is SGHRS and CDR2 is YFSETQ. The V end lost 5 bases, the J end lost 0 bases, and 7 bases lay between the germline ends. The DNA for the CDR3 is TGCGCCAGCAGACAGTTGAGCACAGATACGCAGTATTTT. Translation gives CASRQLSTDTQYF.

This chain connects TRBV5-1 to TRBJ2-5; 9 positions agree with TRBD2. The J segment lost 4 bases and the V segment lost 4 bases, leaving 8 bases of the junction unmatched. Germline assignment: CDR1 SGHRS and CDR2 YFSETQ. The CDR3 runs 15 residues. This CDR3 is CASSMTGTSIETQYF. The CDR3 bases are TGCGCCAGCAGCATGACCGGGACTAGCATAGAGACCCAGTACTTC.